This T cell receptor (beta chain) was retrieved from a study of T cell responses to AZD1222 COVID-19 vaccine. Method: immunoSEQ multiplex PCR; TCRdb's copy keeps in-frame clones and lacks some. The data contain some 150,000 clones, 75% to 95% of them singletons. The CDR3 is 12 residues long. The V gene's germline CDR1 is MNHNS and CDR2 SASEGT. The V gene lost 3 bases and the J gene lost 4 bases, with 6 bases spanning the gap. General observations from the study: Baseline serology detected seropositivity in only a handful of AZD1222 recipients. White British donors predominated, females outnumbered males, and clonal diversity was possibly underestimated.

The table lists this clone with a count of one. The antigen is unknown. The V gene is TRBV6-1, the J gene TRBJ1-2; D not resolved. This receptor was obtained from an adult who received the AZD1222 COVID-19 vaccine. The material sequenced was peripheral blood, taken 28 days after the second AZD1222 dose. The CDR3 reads CASSEDIYGYTF. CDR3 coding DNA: TGTGCCAGCAGTGAGGATATCTATGGCTACACCTTC.